The entry below gives a single T cell receptor beta chain sequence along with its context. These data belong to a study of blood T cell repertoires in COVID-19. The wider study: Samples representing acute and convalescent COVID-19 were sourced from the United States, Italy and Spain. T cells, B-cell-depleted T cells, or PBMCs provided the cDNA or gDNA that served as material.

This CDR3 has 13 amino acids. Germline CDR1 MDHEN, CDR2 SYDVKM. Trimming took off 6 bases at V and 6 bases at J, with 12 bases between the two ends. In the original analysis: Cell counts per sample came from amplifying reference gene primers. The assay was immunoSEQ multiplex PCR, and TCRdb's table has in-frame clones only and misses some. Clone size and the V and J calls come from that table; the DNA yielded D and trimming. The sample includes around 150,000 clones, 76% of them seen just once. V and J are TRBV28 and TRBJ2-1; tentatively, D is TRBD2 (5 bases). The receptor's source is a woman older than 75 with acute or convalescent COVID-19. Sequencing input: peripheral blood. CDR3 sequence reads: CASREGSANEQFF. In DNA, the CDR3 is TGTGCCAGCAGAGAAGGGAGTGCCAATGAGCAGTTCTTC.